Below are 30 T cell receptor beta chains sequenced from a single sample in a study of blood T cell repertoires in COVID-19. Sequenced by immunoSEQ multiplex PCR; TCRdb stores in-frame clones only, minus some. The sample includes roughly 300,000 clones, about nine tenths of them seen just once. The sequenced material came from PBMCs or T cells enriched from blood (not recorded which). These receptors all stem from a middle-aged woman with acute COVID-19.

The chain carries TRBV6-5 and TRBJ1-5; unclear D gene. V was pared by 2 bases and J by 5 bases, with 13 bases between. The germline gives CDR1 MNHEY, CDR2 SVGAGI. The CDR3 totals 15 residues. The CDR3 DNA sequence: TGTGCCAGCAGTTACGGTGGGCAGAGGGATCAGCCCCAGCATTTT. Amino acid sequence: CASSYGGQRDQPQHF.

V gene TRBV11-1 combines with J gene TRBJ2-1; D is unresolved. This CDR3 has 16 residues. The germline gives CDR1 SGHAT, CDR2 FQDESV (reference sequence). V was cut by 3 bases and J by 0 bases, with 12 bases left in between. The CDR3 nucleotides are TGTGCCAGCAGCTTCGGTTCCTCGAGCTCCTACAATGAGCAGTTCTTC. It translates to CASSFGSSSSYNEQFF.

This clone was observed once. The chain has TRBV5-1 and TRBJ1-1; D is possibly TRBD1 (5 bases). The CDR3 length is 13 residues. CDR1 is SGHRS, CDR2 YFSETQ, per germline. The V and J ends lost 0 bases and 7 bases respectively, with 10 bases between them. CDR3 nucleotides: TGCGCCAGCAGCTTGGGGCAGGGACTTGAAGCTTTCTTT. It codes for CASSLGQGLEAFF.

The chain carries TRBV30 and TRBJ2-7; 7 bases map to TRBD1. The CDR3 covers 12 residues. Looked up from germline, CDR1 is GTSNPN and CDR2 is SVGIG (reference sequence). J gave up 12 bases and V 0 bases, and 8 bases lay outside the gene matches. CDR3 amino acids: CAWSVAMDRPYF. In nucleotides, the CDR3 is TGTGCCTGGAGTGTAGCTATGGACAGGCCGTACTTC.

The V and J genes are TRBV23-1 and TRBJ2-7; 7 bases match TRBD2. TRBV23-1 is known as an ORF, though its function is uncertain. The CDR3 extends over 18 amino acids. V shed 3 bases and J 3 bases; nucleotides not matched to a gene: 17. The CDR3 region is CASSHPAGRITGCYEQYF. The CDR3 DNA is TGCGCCAGCAGTCACCCAGCGGGAAGGATCACCGGGTGCTACGAGCAGTACTTC.

This chain connects TRBV18 to TRBJ1-2; TRBD1 agrees at 9 bases. CDR3 length: 15 amino acids. Unmatched junction bases numbered 5, after V lost 4 bases and J lost 2 bases. Germline V CDR1 and CDR2: KGHSH, LQKENI. The CDR3 nucleotides read TGTGCCAGCTCACTGCTCACAGGGGGCAACTATGGCTACACCTTC. It yields the protein CASSLLTGGNYGYTF.

CDR3 sequence reads: CASSPSSYEQYF. The CDR3 DNA is TGTGCCAGCAGCCCGAGCTCCTACGAGCAGTACTTC. This chain uses TRBV7-8 with TRBJ2-7; D remains ambiguous. There are 12 residues in the CDR3. CDR1 is SGHVS and CDR2 is FQNEAQ in the germline V gene. V dropped 5 bases and J dropped 0 bases, with 5 bases sitting between them. Supplemented by reference TRBV7-8 and TRBJ2-7, the full variable domain reads GAGVSQSPRYKVAKRGQDVALRCDPISGHVSLFWYQQALGQGPEFLTYFQNEAQLDKSGLPSDRFFAERPEGSVSTLKIQRTQQEDSAVYLCASSPSSYEQYFGPGTRLTVT.

The chain joins TRBV19 to TRBJ1-2; no firm D call. The CDR3 is made up of 11 amino acids. V lost 9 bases and J 0 bases, leaving 5 bases between the germline ends. The germline gives CDR1 LNHDA, CDR2 SQIVND (reference sequence). The CDR3 region is CASAANYGYTF. CDR3 sequence (DNA): TGTGCCAGCGCAGCTAACTATGGCTACACCTTC.

V is TRBV24-1 and J is TRBJ1-1; the D is unclear. The CDR3 has 11 residues. The germline CDR1 and CDR2 sequences are KGHDR and SFDVKD. The V end was cut by 3 bases, the J end by 8 bases, with 6 bases between. Here the CDR3 reads CATSDLGEAFF. In DNA form, the CDR3 reads TGTGCCACCAGTGATCTCGGGGAAGCTTTCTTT.

This clone was counted a single time. The chain is built from TRBV4-1 and TRBJ2-5; 16 bases map to TRBD2. V shed 2 bases, J shed 2 bases, and the junction held 11 bases outside the gene matches. The CDR3 sequence is 20 residues long. Looked up from germline, CDR1 is MGHRA and CDR2 is YSYEKL. Written as DNA, the CDR3 is TGCGCCAGCAGCCAACGACAGGGGACTAGCGGGAGGGGGGGACAAGAGACCCAGTACTTC. Its protein product is CASSQRQGTSGRGGQETQYF.

The genes are TRBV30 and TRBJ1-2; 8 bases align to TRBD1. CDR1 and CDR2 (germline): GTSNPN, SVGIG (reference sequence). The length of the CDR3 is 14 residues. V shed 1 base, J shed 5 bases, and the junction held 6 bases outside the gene matches. CDR3 DNA: TGTGCCTGGAGTGGCACCGGGACAGGATATGGCTACACCTTC. Protein: CAWSGTGTGYGYTF.

V gene TRBV9 combines with J gene TRBJ2-1; 7 bases fit TRBD2. The CDR3 sequence is 17 residues long. Per germline, CDR1 SGDLS and CDR2 YYNGEE. V shed 0 bases, J shed 0 bases, and the junction held 6 bases outside the gene matches. The chain's CDR3 is CASSVAAGAASYNEQFF. For the CDR3, the DNA is TGTGCCAGCAGCGTAGCTGCGGGAGCAGCCTCCTACAATGAGCAGTTCTTC.

This clone was counted at least ten times. The chain has TRBV5-4 and TRBJ1-1; 8 nucleotides line up with TRBD1. Unmatched junction bases numbered 6, after V lost 4 bases and J lost 4 bases. CDR1 and CDR2 from the germline V gene are SGHNT and YYREEE (reference sequence). This CDR3 is 14 amino acids long. The CDR3 region is CASSTPGGGTEAFF. The CDR3 DNA is TGTGCCAGCAGCACTCCAGGGGGCGGCACTGAAGCTTTCTTT.

This sequence joins TRBV15 and TRBJ2-3, with D tentatively TRBD1 (5 bases). The V gene's germline CDR1 is LNHNV and CDR2 YYDKDF (reference sequence). The CDR3 length is 16 residues. The V end was cut by 0 bases, the J end by 0 bases, with 10 bases between. This chain's CDR3 is CATSRDHQGSTDTQYF. In DNA form, the CDR3 reads TGTGCCACCAGCAGAGATCACCAGGGAAGCACAGATACGCAGTATTTT.

The sample holds a few counts of this clone. CDR3 amino acids: CASRGAGYNEQFF. For the CDR3, the DNA is TGTGCCAGCAGGGGGGCTGGCTACAATGAGCAGTTCTTC. The gene calls are TRBV6-5 and TRBJ2-1; TRBD1 is a possible D gene (6 bases). The CDR3 sequence is 13 residues long. Trimming removed 6 bases at V and 3 bases at J, with 9 bases between. Germline-derived CDR1 and CDR2 are MNHEY and SVGAGI.

This chain uses TRBV7-9 with TRBJ2-3; TRBD2 matches at 10 bases. CDR1 is SEHNR and CDR2 is FQNEAQ in the germline V gene (reference sequence). This CDR3 has 17 amino acids. The junction had 10 bases not matched to a gene; V was cut back by 5 bases and J by 2 bases. The CDR3 loop reads CASSPSGGAGPTDTQYF. CDR3 DNA: TGTGCCAGCAGCCCCAGCGGGGGGGCGGGTCCCACAGATACGCAGTATTTT.

The rearrangement uses TRBV27 and TRBJ1-6; the D gene is possibly TRBD1 (5 bases). The CDR3 has 13 amino acids. V was trimmed by 6 bases and J by 5 bases, leaving 8 bases between them. The germline CDR1 and CDR2 sequences are MNHEY and SMNVEV (reference sequence). Written as DNA, the CDR3 is TGTGCCAGCAGACAGACAGATAATTCACCCCTCCACTTT. Residues: CASRQTDNSPLHF.

V usage is TRBV7-6 and J usage is TRBJ2-7, with a weak D call TRBD1 (6 bases). Germline CDR1 and CDR2: SGHVS and FNYEAQ. This CDR3 contains 16 residues. Trimming stripped 5 bases from V and 2 bases from J, with 19 bases between. CDR3 sequence (DNA): TGTGCCAGCAGCAAACAGGGCGGGTCAGGGACCTACGAGCAGTACTTC. Its translation is CASSKQGGSGTYEQYF.

CDR3 region: CASRGQPDYGYTF. The CDR3, as DNA: TGCGCCAGCAGGGGGCAGCCGGACTATGGCTACACCTTC. The V gene is TRBV5-1, the J gene TRBJ1-2; possibly TRBD1 for D (5 bases). CDR1 and CDR2 (germline): SGHRS, YFSETQ. The CDR3 consists of 13 residues. The germline V and J ends were trimmed by 5 bases and 3 bases, with 11 bases remaining between them.

This chain links TRBV4-3 with TRBJ2-1, with 12 nucleotides matching TRBD2. The V gene's germline CDR1 is LGHNA and CDR2 YSLEER. The CDR3 contains 16 residues. J gave up 0 bases and V 3 bases, and 0 bases lay outside the gene matches. CDR3 loop: CASSQGLAGSYNEQFF. The CDR3 DNA reads as TGCGCCAGCAGCCAGGGACTAGCGGGCTCCTACAATGAGCAGTTCTTC.

The chain's CDR3 is CAIRTGTALVNEQYF. The DNA of the CDR3 is TGTGCCATCAGGACGGGAACAGCTCTCGTAAACGAGCAGTACTTC. The J gene is TRBJ2-7, the V gene TRBV10-3; D might be TRBD2 (5 bases). Per the germline V gene, CDR1 is ENHRY and CDR2 is SYGVKD. Between the trimmed V and J ends, which lost 6 bases and 5 bases, there was a span of 20 bases. CDR3 length equals 15 residues.

The chain's CDR3 is CASSPTGENTIYF. Here the CDR3 DNA reads TGCGCCAGCAGTCCGACAGGGGAAAACACCATATATTTT. The rearrangement links TRBV10-2 to TRBJ1-3, with 8 bases aligning to TRBD1. Germline lookup yields CDR1 WSHSY and CDR2 SAAADI. This CDR3 spans 13 amino acids. V dropped 5 bases and J dropped 6; count of bases not matched to a gene: 3.

V and J are TRBV30 and TRBJ1-5; possibly TRBD1 for D (5 bases). This CDR3 region has 14 residues. V was cut by 2 bases and J by 3 bases, with 11 bases left in between. CDR1 is GTSNPN, CDR2 SVGIG, per germline (reference sequence). DNA for the CDR3: TGTGCCTGGAGTTTTACAGGTAACAATCAGCCCCAGCATTTT. It yields the protein CAWSFTGNNQPQHF.

The V and J genes are TRBV12-3 or TRBV12-4 and TRBJ2-7; TRBD1 aligns across 9 bases. The trim removed 6 bases at V and 3 bases at J, leaving 3 bases unmatched. The CDR3 consists of 13 residues. The CDR3 sequence: CASRPGQGYEQYF. In DNA form, the CDR3 reads TGTGCCAGCAGACCGGGACAGGGCTACGAGCAGTACTTC.

V gene TRBV28 combines with J gene TRBJ1-1, with 8 bases matching TRBD1. This CDR3 is built from 16 residues. The J segment lost 1 base and the V segment lost 6 bases, leaving 10 bases of the junction unmatched. Germline lookup yields CDR1 MDHEN and CDR2 SYDVKM. This CDR3 reads CASSAHGTGKNTEAFF. The CDR3, as DNA: TGTGCCAGCAGCGCCCACGGGACAGGAAAGAACACTGAAGCTTTCTTT.

The rearrangement links TRBV6-2 or TRBV6-3 to TRBJ2-1; unclear D gene. This CDR3 region has 14 residues. Trimming took off 4 bases at V and 7 bases at J, with 14 bases between the two ends. Looked up from germline, CDR1 is MNHEY and CDR2 is SVGEGT. The CDR3 protein is CASSSRGGWNEQFF. In DNA, the CDR3 is TGTGCCAGCAGTTCTAGAGGTGGGTGGAATGAGCAGTTCTTC.

V and J are TRBV9 and TRBJ2-1, with TRBD2 matching over 15 bases. V lost 3 bases and J lost 9; bases outside the gene matches: 13. The CDR3 consists of 18 residues. The germline gives CDR1 SGDLS, CDR2 YYNGEE. CDR3 in amino acids: CASSAGLAGGPGVGEQFF. The CDR3 coding sequence is TGTGCCAGCAGCGCGGGACTAGCGGGGGGCCCCGGGGTGGGTGAGCAGTTCTTC.

The genes are TRBV14 and TRBJ1-4; 7 nucleotides match TRBD1. The CDR3 has 14 amino acids. CDR1 SGHDN and CDR2 FVKESK come from the germline V gene. V dropped 2 bases and J dropped 7; count of bases not matched to a gene: 4. This chain's CDR3 is CASSQLGGGEKLFF. CDR3 nucleotide sequence: TGTGCCAGCAGCCAATTAGGGGGCGGTGAAAAACTGTTTTTT.

The table lists this clone with a few counts. The J gene is TRBJ2-1, the V gene TRBV24-1; 7 bases map to TRBD1. Germline lookup yields CDR1 KGHDR and CDR2 SFDVKD. The J segment lost 6 bases and the V segment lost 5 bases, leaving 6 bases of the junction unmatched. The CDR3 loop spans 14 amino acids. The CDR3 bases are TGTGCCACCAGTGTCCAACAGGGGAGCAATGAGCAGTTCTTC. Protein sequence: CATSVQQGSNEQFF.

The chain joins TRBV4-1 to TRBJ1-2; 7 nucleotides agree with TRBD1. Germline V gene sequence: CDR1 MGHRA, CDR2 YSYEKL. The ends lost 2 bases at V and 8 bases at J; junction bases unmatched: 8. The CDR3 is 14 residues long. DNA of the CDR3: TGCGCCAGCAGCCAATCTGACAGGGTGAACGGCTACACCTTC. Protein sequence: CASSQSDRVNGYTF.